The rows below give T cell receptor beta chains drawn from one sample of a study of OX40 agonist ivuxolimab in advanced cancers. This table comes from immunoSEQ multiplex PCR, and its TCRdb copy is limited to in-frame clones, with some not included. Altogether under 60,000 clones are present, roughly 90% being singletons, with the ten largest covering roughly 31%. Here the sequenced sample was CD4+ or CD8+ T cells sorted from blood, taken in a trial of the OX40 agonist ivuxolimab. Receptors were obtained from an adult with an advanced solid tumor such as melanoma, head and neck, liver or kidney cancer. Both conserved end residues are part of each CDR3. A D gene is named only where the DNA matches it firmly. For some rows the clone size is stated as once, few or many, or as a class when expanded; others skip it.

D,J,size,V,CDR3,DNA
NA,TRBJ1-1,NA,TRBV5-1,CASSLISLMNTEAFF,TGCGCCAGCAGCTTGATCAGTTTAATGAACACTGAAGCTTTCTTT
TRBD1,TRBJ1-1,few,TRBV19,CASSISPTGRDTEAFF,TGTGCCAGTAGTATATCCCCGACAGGGAGGGACACTGAAGCTTTCTTT
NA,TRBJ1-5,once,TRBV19,CASSIWGRERNQPQHF,TGTGCCAGTAGTATTTGGGGGCGCGAGAGAAATCAGCCCCAGCATTTT
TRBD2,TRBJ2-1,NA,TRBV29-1,CSVEEREGLMQFF,TGCAGCGTTGAAGAGCGGGAGGGCCTGATGCAGTTCTTC
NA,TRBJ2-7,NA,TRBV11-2,CASSLEQGYEQYF,TGTGCCAGCAGCTTAGAACAGGGTTACGAGCAGTACTTC
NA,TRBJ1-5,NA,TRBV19,CASSIFGPNQPQHF,TGTGCCAGTAGTATATTCGGTCCCAATCAGCCCCAGCATTTT
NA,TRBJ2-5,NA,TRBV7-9,CASSFGQLGETQYF,TGTGCCAGCAGCTTCGGACAGTTGGGAGAGACCCAGTACTTC
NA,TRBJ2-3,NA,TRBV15,CATSRGRNPDTQYF,TGTGCCACCAGCAGAGGACGTAACCCAGATACGCAGTATTTT
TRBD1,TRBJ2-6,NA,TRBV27,CASRSLTGGAGANVLTF,TGTGCCAGCAGATCACTCACAGGGGGCGCTGGGGCCAACGTCCTGACTTTC
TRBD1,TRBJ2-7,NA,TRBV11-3,CASSFSGTGGYEQYF,TGTGCCAGCAGCTTCAGTGGGACAGGGGGCTACGAGCAGTACTTC
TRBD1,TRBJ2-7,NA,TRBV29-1,CSVAQGDHEQYF,TGCAGCGTTGCGCAGGGGGACCACGAGCAGTACTTC
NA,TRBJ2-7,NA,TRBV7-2,CASSLGQGNSYEQYF,TGTGCCAGCAGCTTAGGTCAGGGGAACTCCTACGAGCAGTACTTC
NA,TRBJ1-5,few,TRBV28,CASSSHQPQHF,TGTGCCAGCAGTTCCCATCAGCCCCAGCATTTT
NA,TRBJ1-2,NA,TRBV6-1,CASISWGNYGYTF,TGTGCCAGCATAAGTTGGGGGAACTATGGCTACACCTTC
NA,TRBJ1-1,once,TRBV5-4,CASSLTNTEAFF,TGTGCCAGCAGCCTCACGAACACTGAAGCTTTCTTT
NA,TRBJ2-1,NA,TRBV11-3,CASSSQGSYNEQFF,TGTGCCAGCAGCTCCCAAGGTTCCTACAATGAGCAGTTCTTC
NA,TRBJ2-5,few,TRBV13,CASSLKSPRGETQYF,TGTGCCAGCAGCTTAAAGTCCCCCAGGGGAGAGACCCAGTACTTC
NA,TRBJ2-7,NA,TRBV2,CASNIGYEQYF,TGTGCCAGCAACATCGGCTACGAGCAGTACTTC
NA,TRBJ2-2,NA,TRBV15,CATSSLGNTGELFF,TGTGCCACCAGCAGTTTGGGGAACACCGGGGAGCTGTTTTTT
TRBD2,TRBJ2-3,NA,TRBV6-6,CASSFPLAGTGNTQYF,TGTGCCAGCAGCTTCCCACTAGCGGGCACGGGGAATACGCAGTATTTT
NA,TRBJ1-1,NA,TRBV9,CASSLAGFGTEAFF,TGTGCCAGCAGTCTCGCCGGATTCGGGACTGAAGCTTTCTTT
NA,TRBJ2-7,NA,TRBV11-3,CASSRDTSDEQYF,TGTGCCAGCAGTCGGGACACATCCGACGAGCAGTACTTC
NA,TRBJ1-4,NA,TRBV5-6,CASSLWQRGGRPNEKLFF,TGTGCCAGCAGCTTGTGGCAACGGGGGGGACGGCCTAATGAAAAACTGTTTTTT
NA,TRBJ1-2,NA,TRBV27,CASRPPLGVGYTF,TGTGCCAGCAGACCCCCCCTGGGTGTCGGCTACACCTTC
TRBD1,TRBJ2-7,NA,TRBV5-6,CASSSADRGSYEQYF,TGTGCCAGCAGCTCGGCCGACAGGGGCTCCTACGAGCAGTACTTC
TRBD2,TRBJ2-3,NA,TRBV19,CASSSSGATDTQYF,TGTGCCAGTAGTTCTAGCGGGGCTACTGATACGCAGTATTTT
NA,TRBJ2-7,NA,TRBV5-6,CASSSSYVLEQYF,TGTGCCAGCAGCTCCTCATACGTTCTCGAGCAGTACTTC
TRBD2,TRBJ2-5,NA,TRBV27,CASSLTSGQETQYF,TGTGCCAGCAGTTTAACTAGCGGACAAGAGACCCAGTACTTC
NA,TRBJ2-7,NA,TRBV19,CASSLQGTSYEQYF,TGTGCCAGTAGTTTACAGGGCACCTCCTACGAGCAGTACTTC
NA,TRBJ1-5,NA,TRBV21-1,CASSKSAGPPNSNQPQHF,TGTGCCAGCAGCAAATCGGCAGGGCCGCCGAATAGCAATCAGCCCCAGCATTTT
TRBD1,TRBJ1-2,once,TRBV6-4,CASSDSGTGGHGYTF,TGTGCCAGCAGTGACTCCGGGACAGGGGGCCATGGCTACACCTTC
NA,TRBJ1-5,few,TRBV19,CASSIISWQPQHF,TGTGCCAGTAGTATCATTTCTTGGCAGCCCCAGCATTTT
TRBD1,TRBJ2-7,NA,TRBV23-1,CASSQRWDSSYEQYF,TGCGCCAGCAGTCAACGCTGGGACAGCTCCTACGAGCAGTACTTC
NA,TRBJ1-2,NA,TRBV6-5,CASSYSSADRYDGYTF,TGTGCCAGCAGTTACTCGTCGGCGGATAGGTATGATGGCTACACCTTC
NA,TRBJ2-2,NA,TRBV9,CASSPGGTGELFF,TGTGCCAGCAGCCCCGGTGGAACCGGGGAGCTGTTTTTT
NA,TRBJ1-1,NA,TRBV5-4,CASSLWGLDTEAFF,TGTGCCAGCAGCCTGTGGGGGTTGGACACTGAAGCTTTCTTT
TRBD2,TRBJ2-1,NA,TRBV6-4,CASSQTSGSSYNEQFF,TGTGCCAGCAGCCAGACTAGCGGGAGCTCCTACAATGAGCAGTTCTTC
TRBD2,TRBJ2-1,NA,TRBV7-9,CASSFSGNNEQFF,TGTGCCAGCAGCTTTAGCGGGAACAATGAGCAGTTCTTC
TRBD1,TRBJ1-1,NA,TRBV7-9,CASSTLDRVSEAFF,TGTGCCAGCAGCACACTTGACAGGGTATCCGAAGCTTTCTTT
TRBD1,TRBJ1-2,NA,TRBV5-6,CASSPPTGGYGYTF,TGTGCCAGCAGCCCACCGACAGGGGGCTATGGCTACACCTTC
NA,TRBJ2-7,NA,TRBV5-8,CASSLAPGAYEQYF,TGTGCCAGCAGCTTGGCGCCCGGCGCCTACGAGCAGTACTTC
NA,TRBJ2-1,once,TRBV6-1,CAHAGAGDEQFF,TGTGCCCACGCGGGGGCGGGCGATGAGCAGTTCTTC
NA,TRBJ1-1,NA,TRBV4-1,CASSQGRATEAFF,TGCGCCAGCAGCCAGGGGAGGGCCACTGAAGCTTTCTTT
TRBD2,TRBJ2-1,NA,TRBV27,CASSPNRLAGGEQFF,TGTGCCAGCAGTCCAAACCGACTAGCGGGAGGTGAGCAGTTCTTC
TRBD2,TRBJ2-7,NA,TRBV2,CASSDLAGGYEQYF,TGTGCCAGCAGTGACCTCGCGGGGGGCTACGAGCAGTACTTC
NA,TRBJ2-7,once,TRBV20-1,CSASGGYEQYF,TGCAGTGCCTCCGGGGGCTACGAGCAGTACTTC
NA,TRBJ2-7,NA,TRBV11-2,CASSSDSYEQYF,TGTGCCAGCAGCTCAGACTCCTACGAGCAGTACTTC
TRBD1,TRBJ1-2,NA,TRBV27,CASRPLTGGIYTF,TGTGCCAGCAGACCTCTCACAGGGGGGATCTACACCTTC